One and the same sample provided the 17 T cell receptor beta chains below, sequenced in a study of blood T cell repertoires in COVID-19 (dated by TCRdb to about 2020). Library construction relied on the immunoSEQ multiplex PCR assay. The table comes from immuneACCESS by way of TCRdb, which keeps in-frame sequences with V and J called. Part of the clones is missing from these tables; in studies checked, under half for an unresolved V gene and the rest for unknown reasons. For this sample the table gives 95,000 to 150,000 clones, of which 80% to 90% were detected only once. The leading ten clones occupy about 12% of the sample. Sequencing input: peripheral blood. The receptors derive from a human donor in a cohort sampled during active COVID-19.

The rearrangement uses TRBV4-2 and TRBJ1-4, with a weak D call TRBD1 (5 bases). CDR3 length equals 14 residues. V was clipped by 1 base and J by 8 bases, with 11 bases between them. CDR1 and CDR2 (germline): LGHNA, YNFKEQ. The CDR3 DNA sequence: TGTGCCAGCAGCCAAGGGGGGGAGGGAGAAAAACTGTTTTTT. It encodes CASSQGGEGEKLFF.

The chain joins TRBV18 to TRBJ2-5; a weak D match, TRBD2 (7 bases). This CDR3 has 16 amino acids. Per germline, CDR1 KGHSH and CDR2 LQKENI. The V and J ends lost 5 bases and 5 bases respectively, with 21 bases between them. The CDR3 nucleotides are TGTGCCAGCTCAAACAAGCAGGGGAGGGCTCTGGAGACCCAGTACTTC. This sequence encodes CASSNKQGRALETQYF.

The chain recombines TRBV5-1 with TRBJ2-3, with 11 bases matching TRBD2. CDR3 length: 16 amino acids. Looked up from germline, CDR1 is SGHRS and CDR2 is YFSETQ. V shed 0 bases and J 5 bases; nucleotides not matched to a gene: 5. The CDR3 coding sequence is TGCGCCAGCAGCTTGGGAGTAGCGGGGGGGCAAGATACGCAGTATTTT. Translated: CASSLGVAGGQDTQYF.

This clone has just one count. This chain uses TRBV19 with TRBJ2-3; 11 bases map to TRBD1. The germline V gene encodes CDR1 LNHDA and CDR2 SQIVND (reference sequence). V was clipped by 5 bases and J by 5 bases; unmatched bases: 6. The CDR3 totals 15 residues. The CDR3: CASSHPGQGGDTQYF. The CDR3 DNA reads as TGTGCCAGTAGTCACCCGGGACAGGGGGGAGATACGCAGTATTTT.

The V and J genes are TRBV15 and TRBJ2-3; no definite D call. The CDR3 totals 14 residues. CDR1 and CDR2 from the germline V gene are LNHNV and YYDKDF (reference sequence). V was shortened by 0 bases and J by 3 bases, with 7 bases between the two germline ends. The CDR3 reads CATSRDSSTDTQYF. Written as DNA, the CDR3 is TGTGCCACCAGCAGAGATTCTTCGACAGATACGCAGTATTTT.

This chain links TRBV6-1 with TRBJ2-7, with 8 bases identical to TRBD1. Germline CDR1 is MNHNS and CDR2 is SASEGT. The CDR3 loop spans 14 amino acids. V was clipped by 2 bases and J by 6 bases; unmatched bases: 6. The CDR3 is CASSEQPGGAEQYF. CDR3 nucleotides: TGTGCCAGCAGTGAACAACCAGGGGGCGCCGAGCAGTACTTC.

The chain combines TRBV10-3 with TRBJ1-1; D call uncertain. Trimming took 0 bases from V and 7 from J, leaving 6 bases between them. The CDR3 runs to 12 residues. Looked up from germline, CDR1 is ENHRY and CDR2 is SYGVKD. CDR3 residues: CAISESRDEAFF. The CDR3 nucleotides read TGTGCCATCAGTGAGTCGAGAGATGAAGCTTTCTTT.

The chain links TRBV2 to TRBJ2-5; tentatively, D is TRBD1 (6 bases). The V end lost 5 bases, the J end lost 4 bases, and 14 bases lay between the germline ends. CDR1 SNHLY and CDR2 FYNNEI come from the germline V gene. There are 14 residues in the CDR3. CDR3 residues: CASSTLGGPETQYF. The CDR3 coding sequence is TGTGCCAGCAGTACGCTAGGGGGTCCAGAGACCCAGTACTTC.

The chain recombines TRBV3-1 (or the pseudogene TRBV3-2) with TRBJ1-1, with 11 bases that match TRBD1. Germline CDR1 LGHDT, CDR2 YNNKEL (reference sequence). V lost 11 bases to trimming and J lost 9 bases; unmatched junction nucleotides: 11. This CDR3 spans 13 amino acids. CDR3 sequence (DNA): TGTGCCCGCGGGGGAGGGACAGGGGGGAAAGCTTTCTTT. Translation: CARGGGTGGKAFF.

This clone came up once. The V gene is TRBV5-6, the J gene TRBJ2-6, with D perhaps TRBD2 (6 bases). CDR3 length equals 15 residues. Germline CDR1 and CDR2: SGHDT and YYEEEE. Trimming pared 5 bases from V and 4 bases from J, leaving 13 bases between. The DNA for the CDR3 is TGTGCCAGCAGTACCGCGGGGCCCGGGGCCAACGTCCTGACTTTC. Its translation: CASSTAGPGANVLTF.

This chain connects TRBV7-6 to TRBJ1-1; TRBD1 is a possible D gene (6 bases). The germline V gene encodes CDR1 SGHVS and CDR2 FNYEAQ. V lost 1 base, J lost 0 bases, and 9 bases lay in between. The CDR3 totals 15 residues. CDR3 coding DNA: TGTGCCAGCAGCTTAGAACCAGGGGTGAACACTGAAGCTTTCTTT. Protein product: CASSLEPGVNTEAFF.

The rearrangement uses TRBV12-5 and TRBJ1-1; TRBD1 aligns across 11 bases. CDR1 is LGHNT, CDR2 FRNRAP, per germline. The V gene end was trimmed by 5 bases and the J gene end by 1 base; junction bases not matched to a gene: 9. CDR3 length: 17 residues. The CDR3 region is CASGEFGTGGSNTEAFF. Written as DNA, the CDR3 is TGTGCTAGTGGTGAATTTGGGACAGGGGGTTCGAACACTGAAGCTTTCTTT.

V gene TRBV10-3 combines with J gene TRBJ2-3, with D possibly being TRBD1 (6 bases). V was clipped by 10 bases and J by 4 bases, with 18 bases between them. CDR1 is ENHRY, CDR2 SYGVKD, per germline. The CDR3 is 14 residues long. Here the CDR3 DNA reads TGTGCCAGCCAGGGGATGGGAAGAGCAGATACGCAGTATTTT. Encoded protein: CASQGMGRADTQYF.

This chain connects TRBV11-1 to TRBJ2-1; TRBD2 matches 7 bases. Germline V gene sequence: CDR1 SGHAT, CDR2 FQDESV (reference sequence). The CDR3 contains 14 residues. J gave up 8 bases and V 4 bases, and 8 bases lay outside the gene matches. The CDR3 bases are TGTGCCAGCAGCTACTCCGCGGGGGTGGATGAGCAGTTCTTC. Translated, it gives CASSYSAGVDEQFF.

V is TRBV5-1 and J is TRBJ2-3; 9 bases are a match to TRBD1. Trimming cost V 5 bases and J 4 bases; bases outside gene matches: 2. The CDR3 sequence is 13 residues long. CDR1 is SGHRS, CDR2 YFSETQ, per germline. The CDR3 region has the DNA TGCGCCAGCAGGCGACAGGGGGCAGATACGCAGTATTTT. Translation: CASRRQGADTQYF.

This clone was found a few times. The rearrangement joins TRBV7-9 to TRBJ2-7; 7 positions agree with TRBD1. After removal of 4 bases from V and 3 bases from J, the junction contained 12 bases not matched to a gene. There are 16 residues in the CDR3. CDR1 and CDR2 from the germline V gene are SEHNR and FQNEAQ (reference sequence). The CDR3 loop reads CASSSTGVVAYYEQYF. The CDR3, as DNA: TGTGCCAGCAGCTCTACAGGGGTGGTCGCGTACTACGAGCAGTACTTC.

The genes are TRBV10-3 and TRBJ1-5; 8 nucleotides match TRBD1. The CDR3 length is 14 residues. CDR1 ENHRY and CDR2 SYGVKD come from the germline V gene. Trimming removed 3 bases from V and 5 bases from J; junction bases left unmatched: 3. Here the CDR3 DNA reads TGTGCCATCAGTGATTCAGGGGGCGATCAGCCCCAGCATTTT. It translates to CAISDSGGDQPQHF.